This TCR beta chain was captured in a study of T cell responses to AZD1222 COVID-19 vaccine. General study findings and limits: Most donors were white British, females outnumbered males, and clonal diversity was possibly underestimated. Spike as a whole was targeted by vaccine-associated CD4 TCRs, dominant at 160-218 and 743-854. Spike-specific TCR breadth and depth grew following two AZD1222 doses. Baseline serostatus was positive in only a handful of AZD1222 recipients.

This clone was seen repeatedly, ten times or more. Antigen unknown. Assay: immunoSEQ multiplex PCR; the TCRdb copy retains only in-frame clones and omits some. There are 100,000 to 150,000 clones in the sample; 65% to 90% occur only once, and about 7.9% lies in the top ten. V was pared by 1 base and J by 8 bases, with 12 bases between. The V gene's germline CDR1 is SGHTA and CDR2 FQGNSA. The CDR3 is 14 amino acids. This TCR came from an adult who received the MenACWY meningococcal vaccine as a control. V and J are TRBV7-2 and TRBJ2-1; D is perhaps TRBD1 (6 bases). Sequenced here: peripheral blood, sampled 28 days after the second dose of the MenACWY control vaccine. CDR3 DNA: TGTGCCAGCAGCTTAGAGGGGGTGGGCGATGAGCAGTTCTTC. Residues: CASSLEGVGDEQFF.